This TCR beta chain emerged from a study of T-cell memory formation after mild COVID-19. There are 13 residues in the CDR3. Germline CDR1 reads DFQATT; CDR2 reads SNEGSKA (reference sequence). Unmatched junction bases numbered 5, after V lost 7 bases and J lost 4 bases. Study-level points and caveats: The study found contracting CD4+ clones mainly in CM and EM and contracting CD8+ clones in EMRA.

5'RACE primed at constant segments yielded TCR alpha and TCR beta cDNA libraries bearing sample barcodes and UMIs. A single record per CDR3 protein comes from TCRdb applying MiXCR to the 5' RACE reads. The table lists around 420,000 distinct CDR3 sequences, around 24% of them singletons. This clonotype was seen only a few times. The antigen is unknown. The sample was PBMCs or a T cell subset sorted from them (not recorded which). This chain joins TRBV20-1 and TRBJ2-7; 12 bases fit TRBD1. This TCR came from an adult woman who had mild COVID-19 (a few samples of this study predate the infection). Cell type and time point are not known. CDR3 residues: CSVGQGAGYEQYF. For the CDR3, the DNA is TGCAGTGTGGGACAGGGGGCGGGGTACGAGCAGTACTTC.